A single sample is the source of the 28 T cell receptor beta chains below, sequenced in a study of blood T cell repertoires in COVID-19. The method was immunoSEQ multiplex PCR; TCRdb's version includes in-frame clones alone and lacks a portion of them. Here the sample spans about 98,000 clones, roughly 80% being singletons. Sequencing was carried out using peripheral blood. The receptors derive from a man between 60 and 70 years old with active or convalescent COVID-19.

This chain joins TRBV19 and TRBJ2-1, with 9 bases that match TRBD2. The CDR3 is 16 amino acids. Germline assignment: CDR1 LNHDA and CDR2 SQIVND (reference sequence). V lost 2 bases and J lost 8; bases outside the gene matches: 10. Written as DNA, the CDR3 is TGTGCCAGTAGTATATTTAGCGGGAGTTTAAGTCATGAGCAGTTCTTC. Its protein is CASSIFSGSLSHEQFF. The full variable domain, completed using reference TRBV19 and TRBJ2-1, is DGGITQSPKYLFRKEGQNVTLSCEQNLNHDAMYWYRQDPGQGLRLIYYSQIVNDFQKGDIAEGYSVSREKKESFPLTVTSAQKNPTAFYLCASSIFSGSLSHEQFFGPGTRLTVL.

This clone has only a few counts. The chain uses TRBV27 and TRBJ1-4; no clear D. Germline V lookup: CDR1 MNHEY, CDR2 SMNVEV (reference sequence). This CDR3 has 13 residues. The ends were cut back, 5 bases at V and 6 bases at J, with 10 bases in the middle. This chain's CDR3 is CASSPLQYEKLFF. The CDR3 DNA follows: TGTGCCAGCAGTCCTCTACAGTATGAAAAACTGTTTTTT.

About this clone: The limits of the CDR3 on the DNA are not certain, so only TCRdb's listed CDR3 is given. The chain has TRBV2 and TRBJ2-2; TRBD2, the table's D call, lacks a check against the DNA. The CDR3 has 13 residues if both end residues are counted. Germline assignment: CDR1 SNHLY and CDR2 FYNNEI. CDR3 sequence reads: CASSARRAGELFF.

The chain couples TRBV7-9 to TRBJ2-1, with D tentatively TRBD2 (6 bases). Germline V lookup: CDR1 SEHNR, CDR2 FQNEAQ (reference sequence). The CDR3 loop spans 14 amino acids. The V end lost 6 bases, the J end lost 7 bases, and 16 bases lay between the germline ends. DNA of the CDR3: TGTGCCAGCAGTCCTATTGCGGGAACGAATGAGCAGTTCTTC. Protein product: CASSPIAGTNEQFF.

This clone was detected once. V gene TRBV19 combines with J gene TRBJ2-6; 8 nucleotides align to TRBD1. With V trimmed by 8 bases and J by 0 bases, 3 bases remained unmatched. This CDR3 spans 15 amino acids. Germline V gene lookup returns CDR1 LNHDA and CDR2 SQIVND (reference sequence). CDR3 residues: CASGTGSSGANVLTF. The CDR3 DNA reads as TGTGCCAGTGGGACAGGCTCCTCTGGGGCCAACGTCCTGACTTTC.

The chain employs TRBV19 and TRBJ1-1; TRBD1 agrees at 8 bases. Germline lookup yields CDR1 LNHDA and CDR2 SQIVND (reference sequence). After removal of 7 bases from V and 10 bases from J, the junction contained 11 bases not matched to a gene. This CDR3 region has 13 residues. The CDR3 nucleotides read TGTGCCAGTAACCCGGGACAGGCCCCGTCAGCTTTCTTT. Residues: CASNPGQAPSAFF.

The chain links TRBV24-1 to TRBJ2-1, with 8 positions matching TRBD2. V gave up 4 bases and J gave up 8 bases; unmatched junction bases: 15. The CDR3 consists of 17 residues. Germline V gene sequence: CDR1 KGHDR, CDR2 SFDVKD. CDR3 sequence reads: CATSDPRAGAISDEQFF. CDR3 DNA: TGTGCCACCAGTGACCCACGAGCGGGAGCTATTTCGGATGAGCAGTTCTTC.

CDR3 loop: CASSSLTVTGNTIYF. The CDR3, as DNA: TGTGCCAGCAGCTCGTTGACAGTAACTGGAAACACCATATATTTT. The rearrangement joins TRBV5-6 to TRBJ1-3; D perhaps matches TRBD1 (5 bases). From germline, CDR1 is SGHDT and CDR2 YYEEEE. This CDR3 comprises 15 residues. With 3 bases removed from V and 2 bases from J, the gap between germline ends came to 12 bases. Full variable domain (outside the CDR3, taken from reference TRBV5-6 and TRBJ1-3): DAGVTQSPTHLIKTRGQQVTLRCSPKSGHDTVSWYQQALGQGPQFIFQYYEEEERQRGNFPDRFSGHQFPNYSSELNVNALLLGDSALYLCASSSLTVTGNTIYFGEGSWLTVV.

The CDR3, as DNA: TGTGCCAGCAGTCCCCTAGCGGGAAGCTACGAGCAGTACGTC. Protein product: CASSPLAGSYEQYV. The V gene is TRBV27, the J gene TRBJ2-7, with 9 bases identical to TRBD2. The CDR3 consists of 14 residues. Germline V gene lookup returns CDR1 MNHEY and CDR2 SMNVEV (reference sequence). Trimming took 5 bases from V and 3 from J; bases not matched to a gene: 5.

In its sample, this clone was seen many times. Distinct nucleotide sequences in the sample also encode this CDR3. The chain couples TRBV18 to TRBJ1-1; 7 bases fit TRBD1. From germline, CDR1 is KGHSH and CDR2 LQKENI. V gave up 3 bases and J gave up 1 base; unmatched junction bases: 2. The CDR3 has 14 amino acids. The CDR3 loop reads CASSPRTGNTEAFF. The CDR3, as DNA: TGTGCCAGCTCACCCCGGACAGGGAACACTGAAGCTTTCTTT.

The chain links TRBV19 to TRBJ2-3, with TRBD1 identical over 9 bases. This CDR3 has 15 residues. V shed 10 bases, J shed 7 bases, and the junction held 15 bases outside the gene matches. CDR1 and CDR2 (germline): LNHDA, SQIVND (reference sequence). The CDR3 nucleotides read TGTGCCACTTCCATGTCCGGGACAGGGAGTTATACGCAGTATTTT. Translation gives CATSMSGTGSYTQYF.

J is TRBJ2-5 and V is TRBV7-2; 12 positions agree with TRBD2. This CDR3 is 16 amino acids long. V shed 5 bases, J shed 5 bases, and the junction held 9 bases outside the gene matches. The germline V gene has CDR1 SGHTA and CDR2 FQGNSA. In DNA form, the CDR3 reads TGTGCCAGCAGCACCCTAGCGGGAGGGCCGCGGGAGACCCAGTACTTC. It translates to CASSTLAGGPRETQYF.

This rearrangement joins TRBV2 to TRBJ2-6; 8 nucleotides match TRBD1. Trimming cost V 4 bases and J 1 base; bases outside gene matches: 3. Looked up from germline, CDR1 is SNHLY and CDR2 is FYNNEI. The CDR3 sequence is 16 residues long. CDR3 protein: CASSGQGTSGANVLTF. The CDR3, as DNA: TGTGCCAGCAGTGGACAGGGGACTTCTGGGGCCAACGTCCTGACTTTC.

CDR3 protein: CASRRTGDNSPLHF. Written as DNA, the CDR3 is TGCGCCAGCCGCCGGACAGGGGATAATTCACCCCTCCACTTT. The chain couples TRBV5-1 to TRBJ1-6, with 9 bases that match TRBD1. With 7 bases clipped from V and 5 bases from J, the junction kept 4 bases outside the gene matches. Germline-derived CDR1 and CDR2 are SGHRS and YFSETQ. The length of the CDR3 is 14 residues.

The sample holds one count of this clone. The CDR3: CASSQGQDVRQYV. DNA for the CDR3: TGCGCCAGCAGCCAAGGACAGGACGTTAGGCAGTACGTC. The chain uses TRBV4-3 and TRBJ2-7; weak D call: TRBD1 (6 bases). Germline-derived CDR1 and CDR2 are LGHNA and YSLEER. Trimming took 1 base from V and 9 from J, leaving 13 bases between them. The CDR3 covers 13 residues.

V is TRBV29-1 and J is TRBJ2-3; a possible D gene is TRBD2 (6 bases). V lost 3 bases to trimming and J lost 9 bases, with 22 bases between them. The CDR3 runs to 15 residues. The germline gives CDR1 SQVTM, CDR2 ANQGSEA. CDR3 nucleotide sequence: TGCAGCGTTGATAGTGCCTGGGGCAGGGAGGACACGCAGTATTTT. The encoded protein is CSVDSAWGREDTQYF.

CDR3 nucleotide sequence: TGCGCCAGCAGTTTAGACAGGGGGCTCAATGAGCAGTTCTTC. It is translated as CASSLDRGLNEQFF. V gene TRBV5-1 combines with J gene TRBJ2-1, with 10 bases fitting TRBD1. Germline loops: CDR1 SGHRS, CDR2 YFSETQ. With V trimmed by 5 bases and J by 6 bases, 5 bases remained unmatched. This CDR3 region has 14 residues.

The rearrangement links TRBV28 to TRBJ1-6, with D hard to call. The germline V gene encodes CDR1 MDHEN and CDR2 SYDVKM. With 8 bases removed from V and 6 bases from J, the gap between germline ends came to 23 bases. The CDR3 covers 17 residues. Written as DNA, the CDR3 is TGTGCCAGCGCTTCGAAGTCGATGACAAGGCTTAATTCACCCCTCCACTTT. Translation: CASASKSMTRLNSPLHF. The full variable domain, rest sourced from reference TRBV28 and TRBJ1-6, is DVKVTQSSRYLVKRTGEKVFLECVQDMDHENMFWYRQDPGLGLRLIYFSYDVKMKEKGDIPEGYSVSREKKERFSLILESASTNQTSMYLCASASKSMTRLNSPLHFGNGTRLTVT.

The chain recombines TRBV2 with TRBJ1-2; D unresolved. Trimming removed 7 bases at V and 7 bases at J, with 13 bases between. The germline V gene encodes CDR1 SNHLY and CDR2 FYNNEI. The CDR3 runs to 12 residues. CDR3 region: CASTRGSSGYTF. As DNA, the CDR3 is TGTGCCAGCACCCGAGGGAGCTCTGGCTACACCTTC.

V is TRBV7-2 and J is TRBJ2-1; D perhaps matches TRBD2 (6 bases). This CDR3 region has 13 residues. V was cut by 2 bases and J by 10 bases, with 12 bases left in between. Germline CDR1 is SGHTA and CDR2 is FQGNSA. CDR3 residues: CASSLRRENEQFF. The CDR3 DNA follows: TGTGCCAGCAGCTTAAGACGGGAGAACGAGCAGTTCTTC.

This chain uses TRBV29-1 with TRBJ1-1; the match to TRBD1 covers 9 bases. This CDR3 has 12 amino acids. V lost 7 bases, J lost 6 bases, and 6 bases stayed unmatched. Germline V CDR1 and CDR2: SQVTM, ANQGSEA. CDR3 loop: CSGGQGRAEAFF. The CDR3 DNA is TGCAGCGGGGGACAGGGTCGGGCTGAAGCTTTCTTT.

The genes are TRBV4-1 and TRBJ1-2; no clear D. This CDR3 contains 15 residues. The V end lost 0 bases, the J end lost 7 bases, and 15 bases lay between the germline ends. Germline CDR1 reads MGHRA; CDR2 reads YSYEKL. The chain's CDR3 is CASSQDRRKSGGYTF. As DNA, the CDR3 is TGCGCCAGCAGCCAAGATCGCAGGAAAAGCGGTGGCTACACCTTC.

This clone was recorded a few times. The chain uses TRBV3-1 (or the pseudogene TRBV3-2) and TRBJ1-6; D remains unclear. Between the trimmed V and J ends, which lost 3 bases and 8 bases, there was a span of 8 bases. The CDR3 contains 13 residues. Per the germline V gene, CDR1 is LGHDT and CDR2 is YNNKEL (reference sequence). The CDR3: CASSHLSDSPLHF. The CDR3 nucleotides read TGTGCCAGCAGCCACCTTTCAGATTCACCCCTCCACTTT.

DNA of the CDR3: TGTGCCAGCAGCTTTGACAGGGACACTGAAGCTTTCTTT. It yields the protein CASSFDRDTEAFF. The chain has TRBV28 and TRBJ1-1, with TRBD1 matching over 7 bases. Germline CDR1 and CDR2: MDHEN and SYDVKM. The V and J ends lost 6 bases and 3 bases, in that order; junction bases with no gene match: 4. This CDR3 contains 13 residues.

This clone has just a few counts. The V call is TRBV18, the J call TRBJ1-5, with 7 bases matching TRBD1. This CDR3 has 16 residues. The junction had 6 bases not matched to a gene; V was cut back by 0 bases and J by 4 bases. In germline, CDR1 is KGHSH, CDR2 LQKENI. CDR3 DNA: TGTGCCAGCTCACCACCGGGGGCAGGGGGGAATCAGCCCCAGCATTTT. It yields the protein CASSPPGAGGNQPQHF.

This clone has just one count. This rearrangement joins TRBV7-2 to TRBJ1-1; D gene ambiguous. Germline CDR1 reads SGHTA; CDR2 reads FQGNSA. This CDR3 has 14 amino acids. V lost 5 bases and J lost 0, with 10 bases in between. Here the CDR3 DNA reads TGTGCCAGCAGCGGAGATCAAATGAACACTGAAGCTTTCTTT. Translated, it gives CASSGDQMNTEAFF.

The J gene is TRBJ2-5, the V gene TRBV7-9; D uncertain. CDR1 and CDR2 (germline): SEHNR, FQNEAQ (reference sequence). Trimming took 1 base from V and 1 from J, leaving 7 bases between them. The CDR3 is made up of 14 amino acids. The DNA of the CDR3 is TGTGCCAGCAGCTTAGACGGCGGCCAAGAGACCCAGTACTTC. It specifies CASSLDGGQETQYF.

The chain joins TRBV28 to TRBJ1-5; 8 bases align to TRBD1. This CDR3 has 16 amino acids. The germline gives CDR1 MDHEN, CDR2 SYDVKM. V lost 8 bases and J lost 6; bases outside the gene matches: 15. The CDR3 protein is CASPPTGTGKGQPQHF. DNA of the CDR3: TGTGCCAGCCCCCCTACCGGGACAGGAAAGGGTCAGCCCCAGCATTTT.